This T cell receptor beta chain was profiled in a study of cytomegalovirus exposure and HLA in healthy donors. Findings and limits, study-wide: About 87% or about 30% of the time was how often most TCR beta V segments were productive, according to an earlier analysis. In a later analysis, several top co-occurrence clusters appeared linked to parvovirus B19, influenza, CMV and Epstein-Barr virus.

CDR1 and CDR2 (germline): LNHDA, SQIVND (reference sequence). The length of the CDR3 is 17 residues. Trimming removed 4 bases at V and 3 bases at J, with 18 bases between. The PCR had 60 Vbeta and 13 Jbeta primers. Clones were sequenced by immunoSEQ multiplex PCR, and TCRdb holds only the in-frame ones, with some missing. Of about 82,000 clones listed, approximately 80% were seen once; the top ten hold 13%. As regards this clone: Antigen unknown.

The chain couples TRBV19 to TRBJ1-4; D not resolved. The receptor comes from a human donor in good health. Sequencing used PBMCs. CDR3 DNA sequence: TGTGCCAGTAGTACGCCGTTTACATTTCCTCCTAATGAAAAACTGTTTTTT. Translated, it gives CASSTPFTFPPNEKLFF.